The 13 T cell receptor beta chains listed next were all sequenced from one sample in a study of graft-versus-host responses after intestinal transplantation. Their target antigens are unknown. Assay used: immunoSEQ multiplex PCR; TCRdb lists only in-frame clones, some missing. The data contain about 89,000 clones, roughly 91% of them seen just once; the ten biggest clones take up nearly 0.1%. The sample here was unstimulated CD4+ T cells sorted from spleen or lymph node cells, taken before intestinal transplant. The receptors derive from a human donor who received an intestinal transplant.

This chain joins TRBV7-6 and TRBJ2-2, with D perhaps matching TRBD2 (6 bases). This CDR3 is built from 19 residues. CDR1 and CDR2 from the germline V gene are SGHVS and FNYEAQ. Trimming removed 4 bases at V and 5 bases at J, with 26 bases between. The CDR3 protein is CASSSPPPPLAPLTGELFF. As DNA, the CDR3 is TGTGCCAGCAGCTCGCCTCCCCCCCCTCTAGCGCCCCTAACCGGGGAGCTGTTTTTT.

This chain links TRBV2 with TRBJ1-5; D gene uncertain. Trimming left V 1 base short and J 3 bases short, with 10 bases between. CDR1 is SNHLY, CDR2 FYNNEI, per germline. The CDR3 runs to 15 residues. The CDR3 is CASSEGGVNNQPQHF. The CDR3 DNA reads TGTGCCAGCAGTGAAGGCGGGGTTAACAATCAGCCCCAGCATTTT.

The chain recombines TRBV11-2 with TRBJ1-2; TRBD1 matches 7 bases. The V segment lost 1 base and the J segment 4 bases; nucleotides outside the gene matches: 12. CDR1 is SGHAT, CDR2 FQNNGV, per germline. The CDR3 sequence is 17 residues long. Here the CDR3 reads CASSLVDRERDGYGYTF. The CDR3 DNA is TGTGCCAGCAGCTTAGTCGACAGGGAAAGAGATGGCTATGGCTACACCTTC.

The chain has TRBV30 and TRBJ1-3; D not certain. Germline CDR1 reads GTSNPN; CDR2 reads SVGIG (reference sequence). This CDR3 contains 15 residues. The V and J ends lost 1 base and 0 bases respectively, with 10 bases between them. The CDR3 DNA follows: TGTGCCTGGAGTGCTAGACGGGGCTCTGGAAACACCATATATTTT. Translation gives CAWSARRGSGNTIYF.

This clone has only one observation. J is TRBJ2-3 and V is TRBV9; 10 bases map to TRBD2. The J segment lost 0 bases and the V segment lost 5 bases, leaving 6 bases of the junction unmatched. The germline CDR1 and CDR2 sequences are SGDLS and YYNGEE. The CDR3 has 16 amino acids. The CDR3 region has the DNA TGTGCCAGCAGTGCTAGCGGGGGCCCTAGCACAGATACGCAGTATTTT. Its protein is CASSASGGPSTDTQYF. Full variable domain (rest looked up from reference TRBV9 and TRBJ2-3): DSGVTQTPKHLITATGQRVTLRCSPRSGDLSVYWYQQSLDQGLQFLIQYYNGEERAKGNILERFSAQQFPDLHSELNLSSLELGDSALYFCASSASGGPSTDTQYFGPGTRLTVL.

The chain links TRBV10-3 to TRBJ1-4, with 9 nucleotides matching TRBD1. Germline assignment: CDR1 ENHRY and CDR2 SYGVKD. The CDR3 covers 15 residues. Losses at the gene ends were 2 bases for V and 10 bases for J; bases not matched to a gene: 8. The CDR3, as DNA: TGTGCCATCAGTGAGGACAGGGGGGGATCGGGAAAACTGTTTTTT. Protein: CAISEDRGGSGKLFF.

The chain recombines TRBV18 with TRBJ1-1, with TRBD1 matching 7 bases. CDR1 is KGHSH, CDR2 LQKENI, per germline. The V segment lost 3 bases and the J segment 11 bases; nucleotides outside the gene matches: 21. The CDR3 totals 17 residues. CDR3 loop: CASSPGETGLLLREAFF. CDR3 in DNA: TGTGCCAGCTCACCGGGAGAGACAGGGCTTCTATTGAGGGAGGCTTTCTTT.

This chain uses TRBV6-5 with TRBJ2-7; TRBD1 aligns across 8 bases. Germline-derived CDR1 and CDR2 are MNHEY and SVGAGI. J lost 2 bases, V lost 8 bases, and 11 bases had no gene match. This CDR3 spans 15 amino acids. This chain's CDR3 is CASRSLGTGTYEQYF. DNA of the CDR3: TGTGCCAGCCGTTCCTTAGGGACAGGAACCTACGAGCAGTACTTC.

The chain carries TRBV6-5 and TRBJ2-7, with D possibly being TRBD2 (5 bases). Trimming stripped 4 bases from V and 4 bases from J, with 17 bases between. This CDR3 is 15 amino acids long. CDR1 and CDR2 (germline): MNHEY, SVGAGI. CDR3 in amino acids: CASSLHRGLQYEQYF. The CDR3 DNA is TGTGCCAGCAGTTTACACCGGGGATTACAGTACGAGCAGTACTTC.

In this sample, this clone turned up once. This chain uses TRBV9 with TRBJ2-3; TRBD2 aligns across 9 bases. The CDR3 contains 19 residues. Trimming took 3 bases from V and 2 from J; bases not matched to a gene: 16. Germline CDR1 reads SGDLS; CDR2 reads YYNGEE. CDR3 sequence: CASSGPWGSGGFLTDTQYF. In DNA form, the CDR3 reads TGTGCCAGCAGCGGGCCTTGGGGTAGCGGGGGCTTCCTCACAGATACGCAGTATTTT.

V usage is TRBV7-2 and J usage is TRBJ1-3; D call uncertain. V lost 1 base and J lost 0, with 13 bases in between. The CDR3 is made up of 17 amino acids. Germline CDR1 reads SGHTA; CDR2 reads FQGNSA. For the CDR3, the DNA is TGTGCCAGCAGCTTAGGACTAGTAGGGTACTCTGGAAACACCATATATTTT. This sequence encodes CASSLGLVGYSGNTIYF.

This chain connects TRBV7-8 to TRBJ1-2; a possible D gene is TRBD1 (6 bases). V dropped 5 bases and J dropped 4 bases, with 14 bases sitting between them. The CDR3 has 14 residues. The germline V gene has CDR1 SGHVS and CDR2 FQNEAQ. CDR3 protein: CASSPTATGYGYTF. Here the CDR3 DNA reads TGTGCCAGCAGCCCTACGGCGACAGGCTATGGCTACACCTTC.

This rearrangement joins TRBV7-2 to TRBJ2-7; D not resolved. The germline gives CDR1 SGHTA, CDR2 FQGNSA. The length of the CDR3 is 12 residues. Trimming stripped 1 base from V and 5 bases from J, with 6 bases between. The chain's CDR3 is CASSLVQNEQYF. In DNA form, the CDR3 reads TGTGCCAGCAGCTTAGTCCAGAACGAGCAGTACTTC.